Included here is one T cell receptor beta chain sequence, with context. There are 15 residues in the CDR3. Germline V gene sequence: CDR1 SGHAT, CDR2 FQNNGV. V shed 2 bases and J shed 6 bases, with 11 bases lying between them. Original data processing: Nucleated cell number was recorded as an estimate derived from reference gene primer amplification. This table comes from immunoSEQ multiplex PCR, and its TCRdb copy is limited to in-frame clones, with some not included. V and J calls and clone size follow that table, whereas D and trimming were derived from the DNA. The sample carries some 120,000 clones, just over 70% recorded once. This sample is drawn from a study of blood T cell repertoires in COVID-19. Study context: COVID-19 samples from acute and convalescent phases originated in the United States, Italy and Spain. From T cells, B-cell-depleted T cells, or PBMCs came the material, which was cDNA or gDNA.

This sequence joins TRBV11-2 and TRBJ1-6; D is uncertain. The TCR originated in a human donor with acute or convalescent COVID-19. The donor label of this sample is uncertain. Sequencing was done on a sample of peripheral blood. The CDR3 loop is CASSLRSGLNSPLHF. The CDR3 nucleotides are TGTGCCAGCAGCTTAAGGTCAGGCCTTAATTCACCCCTCCACTTT.